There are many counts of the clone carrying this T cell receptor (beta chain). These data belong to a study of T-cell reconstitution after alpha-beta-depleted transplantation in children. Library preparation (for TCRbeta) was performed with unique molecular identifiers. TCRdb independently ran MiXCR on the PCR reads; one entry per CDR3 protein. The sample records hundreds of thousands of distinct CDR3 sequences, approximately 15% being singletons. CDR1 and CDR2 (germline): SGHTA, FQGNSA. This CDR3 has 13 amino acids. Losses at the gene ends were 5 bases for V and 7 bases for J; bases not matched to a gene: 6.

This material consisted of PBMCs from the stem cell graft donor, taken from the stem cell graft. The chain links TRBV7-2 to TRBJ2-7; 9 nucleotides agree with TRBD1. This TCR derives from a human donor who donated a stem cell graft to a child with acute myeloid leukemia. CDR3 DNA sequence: TGTGCCAGCAGCCGGGACAGGGTAGGGGAGCAGTACTTC. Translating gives CASSRDRVGEQYF.